This paragraph covers one TCR beta chain sequence. Some clones are missing from TCRdb's copy, which holds only in-frame ones; the method was immunoSEQ multiplex PCR. The sample has over 150,000 clones; around 80% are singletons. Participant-reported clinical history was the basis for cohort assignment. The germline CDR1 and CDR2 sequences are SGHNT and YYREEE (reference sequence). The CDR3 is 13 residues long. V dropped 6 bases and J dropped 0; count of bases not matched to a gene: 1. This specimen belongs to a study of blood T cell repertoires in COVID-19. Study as a whole: Material from acute and convalescent COVID-19 was sourced from the United States, Italy and Spain.

The sequenced sample consisted of PBMCs or T cells enriched from blood (not recorded which). The rearrangement links TRBV5-4 to TRBJ2-7; 9 bases line up with TRBD2. This receptor was obtained from a man aged 50 to 59 who had recovered from COVID-19. CDR3 region: CASKAGGSYEQYF. The CDR3 region has the DNA TGTGCCAGCAAAGCGGGGGGCTCCTACGAGCAGTACTTC.